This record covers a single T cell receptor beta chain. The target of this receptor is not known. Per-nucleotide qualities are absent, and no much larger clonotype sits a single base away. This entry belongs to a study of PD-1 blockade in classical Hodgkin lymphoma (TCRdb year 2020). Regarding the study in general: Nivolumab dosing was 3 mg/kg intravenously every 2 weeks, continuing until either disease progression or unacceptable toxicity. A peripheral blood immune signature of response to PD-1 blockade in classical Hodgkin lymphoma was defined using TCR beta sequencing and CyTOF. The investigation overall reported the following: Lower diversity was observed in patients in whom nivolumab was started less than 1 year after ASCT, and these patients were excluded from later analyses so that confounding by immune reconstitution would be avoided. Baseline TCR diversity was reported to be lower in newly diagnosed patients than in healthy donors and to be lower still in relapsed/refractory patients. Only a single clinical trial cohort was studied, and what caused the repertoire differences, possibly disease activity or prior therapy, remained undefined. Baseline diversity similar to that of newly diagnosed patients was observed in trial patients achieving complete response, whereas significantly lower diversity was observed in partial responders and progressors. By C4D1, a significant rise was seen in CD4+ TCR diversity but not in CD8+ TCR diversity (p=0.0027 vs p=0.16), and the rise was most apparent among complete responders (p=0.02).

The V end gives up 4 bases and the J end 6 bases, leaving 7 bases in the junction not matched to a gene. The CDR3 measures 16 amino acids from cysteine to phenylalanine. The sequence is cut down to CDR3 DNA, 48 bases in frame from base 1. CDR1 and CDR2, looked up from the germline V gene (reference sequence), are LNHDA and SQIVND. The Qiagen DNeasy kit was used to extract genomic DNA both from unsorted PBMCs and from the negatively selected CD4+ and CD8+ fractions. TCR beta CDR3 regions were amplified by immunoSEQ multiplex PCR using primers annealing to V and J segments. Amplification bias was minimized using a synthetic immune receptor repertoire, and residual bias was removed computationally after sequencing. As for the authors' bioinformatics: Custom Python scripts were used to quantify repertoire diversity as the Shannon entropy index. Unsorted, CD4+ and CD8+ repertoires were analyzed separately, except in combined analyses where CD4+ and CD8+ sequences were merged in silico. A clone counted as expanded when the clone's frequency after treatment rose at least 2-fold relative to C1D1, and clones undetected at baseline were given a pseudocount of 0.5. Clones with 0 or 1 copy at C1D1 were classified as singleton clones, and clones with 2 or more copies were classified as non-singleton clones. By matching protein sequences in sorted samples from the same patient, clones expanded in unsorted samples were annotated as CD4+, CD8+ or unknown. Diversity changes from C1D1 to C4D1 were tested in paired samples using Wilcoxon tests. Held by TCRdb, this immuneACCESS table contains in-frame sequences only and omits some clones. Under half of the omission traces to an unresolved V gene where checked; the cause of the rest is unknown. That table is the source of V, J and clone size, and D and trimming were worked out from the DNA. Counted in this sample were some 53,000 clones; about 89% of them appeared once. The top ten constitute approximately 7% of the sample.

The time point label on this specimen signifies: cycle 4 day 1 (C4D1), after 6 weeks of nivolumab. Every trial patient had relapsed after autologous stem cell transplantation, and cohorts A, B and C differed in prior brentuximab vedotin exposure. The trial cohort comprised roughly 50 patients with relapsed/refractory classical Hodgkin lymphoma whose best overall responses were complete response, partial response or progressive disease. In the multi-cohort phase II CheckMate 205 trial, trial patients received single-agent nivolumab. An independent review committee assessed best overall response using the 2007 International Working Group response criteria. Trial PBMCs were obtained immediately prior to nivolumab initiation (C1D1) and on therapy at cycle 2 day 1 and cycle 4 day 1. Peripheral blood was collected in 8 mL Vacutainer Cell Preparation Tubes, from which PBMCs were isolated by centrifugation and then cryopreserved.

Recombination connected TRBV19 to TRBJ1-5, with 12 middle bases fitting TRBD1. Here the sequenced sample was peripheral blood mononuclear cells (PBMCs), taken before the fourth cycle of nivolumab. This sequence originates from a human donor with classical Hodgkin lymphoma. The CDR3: CASSSPGQGASQPQHF. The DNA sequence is TGTGCCAGTAGTAGCCCGGGACAGGGGGCAAGTCAGCCCCAGCATTTT.